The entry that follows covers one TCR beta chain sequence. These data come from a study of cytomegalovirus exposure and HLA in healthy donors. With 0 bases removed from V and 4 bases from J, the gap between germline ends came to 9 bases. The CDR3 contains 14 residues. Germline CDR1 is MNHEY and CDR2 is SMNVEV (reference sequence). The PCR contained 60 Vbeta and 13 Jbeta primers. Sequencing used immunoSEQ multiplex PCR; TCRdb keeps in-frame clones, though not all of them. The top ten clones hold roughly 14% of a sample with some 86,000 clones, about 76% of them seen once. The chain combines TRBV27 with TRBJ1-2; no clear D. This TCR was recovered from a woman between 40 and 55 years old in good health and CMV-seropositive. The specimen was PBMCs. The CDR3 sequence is CASSLSRQTYGYTF. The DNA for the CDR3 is TGTGCCAGCAGTTTATCTCGACAAACCTATGGCTACACCTTC.